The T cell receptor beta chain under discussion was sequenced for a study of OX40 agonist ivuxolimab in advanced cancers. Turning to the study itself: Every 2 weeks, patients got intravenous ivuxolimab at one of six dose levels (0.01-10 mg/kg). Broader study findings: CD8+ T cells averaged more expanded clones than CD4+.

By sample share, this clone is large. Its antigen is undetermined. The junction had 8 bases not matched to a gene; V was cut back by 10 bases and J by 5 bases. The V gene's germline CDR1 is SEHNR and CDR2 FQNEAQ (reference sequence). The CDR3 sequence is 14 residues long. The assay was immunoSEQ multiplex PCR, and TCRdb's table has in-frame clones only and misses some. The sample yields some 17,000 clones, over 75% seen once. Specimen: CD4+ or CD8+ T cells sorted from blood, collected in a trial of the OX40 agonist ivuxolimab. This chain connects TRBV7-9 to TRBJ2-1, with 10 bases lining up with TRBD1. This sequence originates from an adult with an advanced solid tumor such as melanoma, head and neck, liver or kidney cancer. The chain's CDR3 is CATAGTGVNNEQFF. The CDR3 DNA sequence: TGTGCCACCGCCGGGACAGGGGTTAACAATGAGCAGTTCTTC.